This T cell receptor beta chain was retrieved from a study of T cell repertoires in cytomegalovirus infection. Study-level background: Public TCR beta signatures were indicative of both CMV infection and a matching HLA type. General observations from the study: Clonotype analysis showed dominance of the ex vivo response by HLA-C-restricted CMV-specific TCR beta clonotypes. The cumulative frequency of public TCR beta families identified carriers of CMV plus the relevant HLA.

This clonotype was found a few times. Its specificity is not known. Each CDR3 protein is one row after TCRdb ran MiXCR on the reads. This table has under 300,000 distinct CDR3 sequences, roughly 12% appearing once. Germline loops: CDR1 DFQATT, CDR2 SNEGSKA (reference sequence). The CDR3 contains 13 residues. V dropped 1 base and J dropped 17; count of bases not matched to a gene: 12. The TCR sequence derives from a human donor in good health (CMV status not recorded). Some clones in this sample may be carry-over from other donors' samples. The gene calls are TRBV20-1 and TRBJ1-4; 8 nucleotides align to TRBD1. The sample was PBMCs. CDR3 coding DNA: TGCAGTGCTAGAGGGACAGGGCGCCCCTCTGGTTTTTTT. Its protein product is CSARGTGRPSGFF.